The clone carrying this T cell receptor (beta chain) turned up a few times. Combining a sample-barcoded 5' primer with a J-beta primer mix, a second PCR ran for 7 to 11 cycles. MiXCR was run by TCRdb on the 5' RACE reads, yielding one entry per CDR3 protein. The sample lists fewer than 650,000 distinct CDR3 sequences, about 26% occurring once. The data are from a study of blood T cells in healthy people across ages. This sample also appeared in a second study, on T cells of mothers and their children.

This sequence was found in a boy younger than 10 in good health. Sequencing used blood.

The CDR3 spells CASKALAGGPPYEQYF. The CDR3 coding sequence is TGTGCCAGCAAGGCACTAGCGGGAGGACCACCCTACGAGCAGTACTTC. The chain recombines TRBV7-2 with TRBJ2-5; 12 nucleotides agree with TRBD2. TRBJ2-7 explains the end of the DNA better; the J call may be wrong. CDR3 length equals 16 residues. CDR1 is SGHTA and CDR2 is FQGNSA in the germline V gene.